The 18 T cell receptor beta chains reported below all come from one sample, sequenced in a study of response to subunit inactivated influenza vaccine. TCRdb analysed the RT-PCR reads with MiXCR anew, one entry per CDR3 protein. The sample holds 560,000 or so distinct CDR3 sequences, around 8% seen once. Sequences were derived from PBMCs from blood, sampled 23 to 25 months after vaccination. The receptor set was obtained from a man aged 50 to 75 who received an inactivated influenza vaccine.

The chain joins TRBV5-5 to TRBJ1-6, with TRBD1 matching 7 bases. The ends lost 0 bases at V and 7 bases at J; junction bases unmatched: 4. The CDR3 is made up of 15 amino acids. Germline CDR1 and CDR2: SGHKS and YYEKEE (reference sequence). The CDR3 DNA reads TGTGCCAGCAGCTTGGCACAGGGGCGGAATTCACCCCTCCACTTT. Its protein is CASSLAQGRNSPLHF.

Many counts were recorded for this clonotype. DNA of the CDR3: TGTGCCAGCAGCTTAGCGGACAGGGGGAATGAAAAACTGTTTTTT. This gives the protein CASSLADRGNEKLFF. The chain recombines TRBV7-8 with TRBJ1-4; TRBD1 agrees at 10 bases. Germline V CDR1 and CDR2: SGHVS, FQNEAQ. The CDR3 consists of 15 residues. Trimming cost V 0 bases and J 5 bases; bases outside gene matches: 0.

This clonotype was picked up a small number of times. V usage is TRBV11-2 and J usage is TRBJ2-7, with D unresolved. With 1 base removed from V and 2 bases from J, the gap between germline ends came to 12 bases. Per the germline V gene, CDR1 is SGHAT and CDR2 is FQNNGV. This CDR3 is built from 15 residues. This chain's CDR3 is CASSLGSGTTYEQYF. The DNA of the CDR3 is TGTGCCAGCAGCTTAGGGTCAGGCACCACCTACGAGCAGTACTTC.

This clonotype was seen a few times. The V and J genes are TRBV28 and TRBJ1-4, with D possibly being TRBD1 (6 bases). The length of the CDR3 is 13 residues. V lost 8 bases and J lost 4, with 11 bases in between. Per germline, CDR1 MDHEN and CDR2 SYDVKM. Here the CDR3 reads CASLDRRNEKLFF. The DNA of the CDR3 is TGTGCCAGCTTGGACAGACGTAATGAAAAACTGTTTTTT. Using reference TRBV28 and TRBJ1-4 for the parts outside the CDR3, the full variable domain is DVKVTQSSRYLVKRTGEKVFLECVQDMDHENMFWYRQDPGLGLRLIYFSYDVKMKEKGDIPEGYSVSREKKERFSLILESASTNQTSMYLCASLDRRNEKLFFGSGTQLSVL.

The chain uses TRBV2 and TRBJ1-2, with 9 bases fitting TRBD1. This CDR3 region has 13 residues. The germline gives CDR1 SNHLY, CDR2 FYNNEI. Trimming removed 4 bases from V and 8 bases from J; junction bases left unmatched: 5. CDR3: CASSGGTGTGYTF. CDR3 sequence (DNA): TGTGCCAGCAGTGGCGGGACAGGGACCGGCTACACCTTC.

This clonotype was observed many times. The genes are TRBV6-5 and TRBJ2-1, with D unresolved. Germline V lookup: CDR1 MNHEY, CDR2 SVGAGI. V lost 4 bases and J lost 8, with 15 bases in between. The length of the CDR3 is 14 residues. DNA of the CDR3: TGTGCCAGCAGTTTTAGTGCCTCTCGCCATGAGCAGTTCTTC. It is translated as CASSFSASRHEQFF.

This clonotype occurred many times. The CDR3 nucleotides are TGCAGTGCTAGAGATCGGCAGGTCTACAATGAGCAGTTCTTC. This encodes CSARDRQVYNEQFF. This chain uses TRBV20-1 with TRBJ2-1, with D uncertain. The CDR3 length is 14 residues. CDR1 is DFQATT, CDR2 SNEGSKA, per germline (reference sequence). Trimming cost V 0 bases and J 3 bases, with 9 bases left between them.

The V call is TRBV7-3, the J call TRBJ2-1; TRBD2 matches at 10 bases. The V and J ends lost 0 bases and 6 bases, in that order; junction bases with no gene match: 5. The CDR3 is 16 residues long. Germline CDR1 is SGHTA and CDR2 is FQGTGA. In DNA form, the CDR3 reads TGTGCCAGCAGCTTAACCGGGACTAGCGAATCCAATGAGCAGTTCTTC. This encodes CASSLTGTSESNEQFF.

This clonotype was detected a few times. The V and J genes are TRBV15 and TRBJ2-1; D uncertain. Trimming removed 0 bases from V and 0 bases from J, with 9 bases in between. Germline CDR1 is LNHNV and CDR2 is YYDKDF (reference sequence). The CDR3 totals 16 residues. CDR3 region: CATSRENGRSYNEQFF. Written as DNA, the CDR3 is TGTGCCACCAGCAGAGAAAACGGCCGCTCCTACAATGAGCAGTTCTTC. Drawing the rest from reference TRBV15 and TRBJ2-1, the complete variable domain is DAMVIQNPRYQVTQFGKPVTLSCSQTLNHNVMYWYQQKSSQAPKLLFHYYDKDFNNEADTPDNFQSRRPNTSFCFLDIRSPGLGDTAMYLCATSRENGRSYNEQFFGPGTRLTVL.

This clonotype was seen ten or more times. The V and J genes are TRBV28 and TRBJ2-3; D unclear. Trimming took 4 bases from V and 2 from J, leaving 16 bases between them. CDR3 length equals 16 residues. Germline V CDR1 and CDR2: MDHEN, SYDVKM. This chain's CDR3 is CASSSRQDQDTDTQYF. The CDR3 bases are TGTGCCAGCAGTTCGAGGCAAGATCAGGACACAGATACGCAGTATTTT.

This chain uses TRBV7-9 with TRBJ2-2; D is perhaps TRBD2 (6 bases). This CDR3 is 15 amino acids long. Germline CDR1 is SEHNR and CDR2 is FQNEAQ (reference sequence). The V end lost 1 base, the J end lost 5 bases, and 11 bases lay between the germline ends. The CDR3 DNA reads TGTGCCAGCAGCTTAGGTTTACGGGGGACCGGGGAGCTGTTTTTT. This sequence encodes CASSLGLRGTGELFF.

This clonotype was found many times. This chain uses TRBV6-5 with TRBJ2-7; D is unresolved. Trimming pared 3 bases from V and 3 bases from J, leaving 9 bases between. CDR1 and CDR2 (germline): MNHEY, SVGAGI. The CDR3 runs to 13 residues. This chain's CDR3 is CASSYSSDYEQYF. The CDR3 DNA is TGTGCCAGCAGTTATTCGTCAGACTACGAGCAGTACTTC.

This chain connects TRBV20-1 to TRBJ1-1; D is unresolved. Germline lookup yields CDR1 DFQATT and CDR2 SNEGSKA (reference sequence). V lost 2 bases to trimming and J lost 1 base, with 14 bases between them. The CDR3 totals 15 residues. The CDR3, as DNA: TGCAGTGCTAGAAAGGCCGGACGTTGGAACACTGAAGCTTTCTTT. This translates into CSARKAGRWNTEAFF.

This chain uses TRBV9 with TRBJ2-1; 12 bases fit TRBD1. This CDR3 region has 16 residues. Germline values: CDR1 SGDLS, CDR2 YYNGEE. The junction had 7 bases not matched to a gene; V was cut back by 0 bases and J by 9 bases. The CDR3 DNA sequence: TGTGCCAGCAGCGTAGGGGGACAGGGGGCGCAGGGTGAGCAGTTCTTC. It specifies CASSVGGQGAQGEQFF.

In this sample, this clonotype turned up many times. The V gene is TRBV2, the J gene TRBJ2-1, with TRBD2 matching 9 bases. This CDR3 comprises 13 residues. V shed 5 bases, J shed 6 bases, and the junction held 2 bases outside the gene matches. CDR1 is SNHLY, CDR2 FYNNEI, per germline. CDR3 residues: CASSWTSANEQFF. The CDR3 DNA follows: TGTGCCAGCAGTTGGACTAGCGCCAATGAGCAGTTCTTC.

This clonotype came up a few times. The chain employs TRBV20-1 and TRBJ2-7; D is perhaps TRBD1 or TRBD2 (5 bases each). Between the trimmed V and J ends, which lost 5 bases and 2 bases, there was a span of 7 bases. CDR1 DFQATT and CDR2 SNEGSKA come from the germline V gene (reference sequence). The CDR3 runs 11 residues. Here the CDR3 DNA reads TGCAGTGCTGGGGACCCCTACGAGCAGTACTTC. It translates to CSAGDPYEQYF.

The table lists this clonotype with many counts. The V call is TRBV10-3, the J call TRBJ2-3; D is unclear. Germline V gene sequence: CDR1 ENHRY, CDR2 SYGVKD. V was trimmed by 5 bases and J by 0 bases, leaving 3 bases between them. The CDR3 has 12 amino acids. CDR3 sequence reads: CAISSSTDTQYF. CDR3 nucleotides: TGTGCCATCAGTAGCAGCACAGATACGCAGTATTTT.

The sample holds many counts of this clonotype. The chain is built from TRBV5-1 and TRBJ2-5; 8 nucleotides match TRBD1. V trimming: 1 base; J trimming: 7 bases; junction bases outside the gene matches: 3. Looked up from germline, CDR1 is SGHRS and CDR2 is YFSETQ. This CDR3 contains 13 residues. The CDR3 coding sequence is TGCGCCAGCAGCTTGAGAGGACAGGGGACCCAGTACTTC. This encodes CASSLRGQGTQYF.